This T cell receptor (beta chain) was observed in a study of blood T cells in healthy people across ages (dated by TCRdb to the mid-2010s). About the full investigation: In model experiments, template switching captured about one uniquely barcoded TCR beta cDNA molecule for every two T cells. Using the same blood draw, the study looked at two additional independent replicas of 1 million unique cDNA reads for two donors, one aged 18 to 30 and the other aged 80 or older. To avoid experimental bias, donors of different ages were distributed randomly across sequencing lanes. Donors were grouped into four age groups: young (average 16 years), middle-aged (around 39), aged (62) and long-lived (less than 85). To track age-related changes in TCR beta repertoire diversity, the study relied on deep sequencing normalized with unique cDNA molecular identifiers.

Spanning cysteine to phenylalanine, the CDR3 consists of 11 amino acids. The only DNA kept is the CDR3, 33 bases in frame from the first base. The germline V gene yields MDHEN for CDR1 and SYDVKM for CDR2. The junction shows trimming of 7 bases on V and 9 bases on J, plus 10 bases between the germline ends. This clonotype came up a few times. It lacks a known antigen. Base qualities are not recorded, but no much larger clone differs from it by a single base. Overall study outcomes, separate from this receptor: Observed TCR beta diversity per million T cells fell roughly linearly with age, and a significant reduction was already apparent by age around 40. Donor CMV infection status was unknown, potentially confounding age-related changes in expanded clonotypes. The long-lived group showed more naive CD4+ T cells, fewer expanded clones and increased TCR diversity than the aged group, suggesting age selection. Estimates of total diversity from one million sequenced T cells were regarded as lower bounds and underestimates. Since profiling was done on bulk unsorted PBMCs, naive and antigen-experienced compartments could not be conclusively compared. The percentage of naive T cells measured by flow cytometry correlated strongly with observed TCR beta diversity.

Libraries were prepared through 5' RACE. The sequencing machine was an Illumina HiSeq 2500. The second PCR ran for roughly 6 to 11 cycles and used a J-beta primer mix along with a sample-barcoded 5' primer. Each TCR beta cDNA molecule received a unique molecular identifier from a template-switch 5' adaptor carrying 12 random nucleotides. Each sample yielded at least 2.5 million CDR3-containing paired-end reads. First-strand cDNA was synthesized from all RNA with the Mint cDNA synthesis kit, primed by a TRBC-specific oligonucleotide. All cDNA was treated with uracil-DNA glycosylase and then went through a first 18-cycle PCR with the universal primers M1SS and BC2_uni_R. Per the authors' processing: For normalization, 1 million high-quality reads were randomly selected from each sample, with every read carrying a distinct molecular identifier. Reads sharing molecular identifiers were discarded rather than binned into consensus sequences. MiTCR, set to a Q25 quality threshold and the strictest error-elimination algorithm, was used for CDR3 identification, clonotype clustering and error correction. A nonparametric unseen species model with Euler transformation was used to estimate lower-bound total TCR beta diversity. TCRdb applied fastp at Q25 and MiXCR to the public reads, then kept only in-frame beta chains. Rows matching on CDR3 protein sequence are summarized as one entry with the most common DNA and genes. Here the V and J calls rest on TCRdb's processing, not on the authors' analysis. This sample gives 1.6 million or so distinct CDR3 sequences in total; 30% to 35% of them show up just once. Around 11% of the sample is held by the ten biggest clonotypes.

Donors were 30 to 45 systemically healthy Caucasian individuals from Russia aged roughly 6 to 95 years. Approximately 9 milliliters of peripheral blood were collected from each donor into EDTA-treated Vacutainer tubes. Ficoll-Paque density-gradient centrifugation was used to isolate PBMCs, with at least 6.5 million obtained per sample. Trizol reagent was used to extract total RNA from the PBMCs, yielding at least 5.5 micrograms per sample. For every donor, an aliquot of PBMCs went through flow cytometry to measure the percentages of naive CD45RAhigh/CD27high T cells. Sequencing was done on a sample of blood. The receptor chain draws on TRBV28 and TRBJ2-1; the D gene assignment is ambiguous. This receptor was taken from a woman aged 30 to 39 in good health. The CDR3 here reads CASKTFGEQFF. The DNA sequence is given as TGTGCCAGCAAGACTTTCGGTGAGCAGTTCTTC.